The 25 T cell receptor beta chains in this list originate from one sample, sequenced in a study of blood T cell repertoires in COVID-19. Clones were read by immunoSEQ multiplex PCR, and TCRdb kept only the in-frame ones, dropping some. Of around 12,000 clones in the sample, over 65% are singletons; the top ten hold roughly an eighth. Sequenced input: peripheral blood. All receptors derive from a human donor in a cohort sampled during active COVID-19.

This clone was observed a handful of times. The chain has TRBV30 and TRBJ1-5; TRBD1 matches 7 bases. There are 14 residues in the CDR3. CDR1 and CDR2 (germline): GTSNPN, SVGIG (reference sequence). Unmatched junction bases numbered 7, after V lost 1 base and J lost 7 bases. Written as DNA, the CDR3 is TGTGCCTGGAGTGAGACAGGGAACGGCCAGCCCCAGCATTTT. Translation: CAWSETGNGQPQHF.

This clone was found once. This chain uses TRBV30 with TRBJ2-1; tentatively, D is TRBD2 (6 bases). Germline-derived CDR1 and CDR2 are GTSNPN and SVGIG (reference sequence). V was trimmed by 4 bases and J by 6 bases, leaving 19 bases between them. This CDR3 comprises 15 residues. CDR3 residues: CAWNTIRDFGNEQFF. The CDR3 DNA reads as TGTGCCTGGAACACTATCCGGGACTTCGGCAATGAGCAGTTCTTC.

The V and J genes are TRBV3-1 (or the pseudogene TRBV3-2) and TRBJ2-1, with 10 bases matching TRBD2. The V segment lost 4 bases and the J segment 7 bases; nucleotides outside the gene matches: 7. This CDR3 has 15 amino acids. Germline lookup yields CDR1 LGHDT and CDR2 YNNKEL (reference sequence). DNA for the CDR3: TGTGCCAGCAGCCCCGGAGCGGGAGGGATTAATGAGCAGTTCTTC. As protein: CASSPGAGGINEQFF.

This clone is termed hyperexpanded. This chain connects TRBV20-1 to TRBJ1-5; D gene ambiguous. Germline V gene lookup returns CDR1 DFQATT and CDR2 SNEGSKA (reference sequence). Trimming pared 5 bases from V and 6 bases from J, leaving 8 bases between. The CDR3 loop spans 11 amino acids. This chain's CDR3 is CSAGESQPQHF. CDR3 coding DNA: TGCAGTGCTGGGGAGAGTCAGCCCCAGCATTTT.

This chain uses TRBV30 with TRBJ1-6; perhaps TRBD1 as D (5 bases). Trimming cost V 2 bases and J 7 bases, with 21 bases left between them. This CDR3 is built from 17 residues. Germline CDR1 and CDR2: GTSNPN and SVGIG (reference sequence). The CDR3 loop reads CAWSLLGGGTKNSPLHF. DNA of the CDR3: TGTGCCTGGAGTCTACTGGGGGGTGGGACGAAGAATTCACCCCTCCACTTT.

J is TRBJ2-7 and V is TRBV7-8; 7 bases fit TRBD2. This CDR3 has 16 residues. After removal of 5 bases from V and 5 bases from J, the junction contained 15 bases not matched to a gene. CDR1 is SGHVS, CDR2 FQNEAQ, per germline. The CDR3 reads CASSPLAGVPRDEQYF. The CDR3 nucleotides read TGTGCCAGCAGCCCATTAGCGGGCGTCCCCCGCGACGAGCAGTACTTC.

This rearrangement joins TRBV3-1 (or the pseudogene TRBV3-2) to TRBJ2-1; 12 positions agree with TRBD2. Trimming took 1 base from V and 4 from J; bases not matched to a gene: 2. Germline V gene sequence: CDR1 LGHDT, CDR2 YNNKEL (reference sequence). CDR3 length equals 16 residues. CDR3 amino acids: CASSQAGTSGYNEQFF. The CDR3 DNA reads TGTGCCAGCAGCCAAGCAGGGACTAGCGGGTACAATGAGCAGTTCTTC.

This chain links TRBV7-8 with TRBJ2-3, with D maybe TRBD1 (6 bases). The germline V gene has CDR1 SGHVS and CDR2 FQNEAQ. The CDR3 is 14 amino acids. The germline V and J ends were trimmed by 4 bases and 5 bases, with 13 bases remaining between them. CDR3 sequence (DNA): TGTGCCAGCAGCTACCCAGCAGGGGAAGATACGCAGTATTTT. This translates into CASSYPAGEDTQYF.

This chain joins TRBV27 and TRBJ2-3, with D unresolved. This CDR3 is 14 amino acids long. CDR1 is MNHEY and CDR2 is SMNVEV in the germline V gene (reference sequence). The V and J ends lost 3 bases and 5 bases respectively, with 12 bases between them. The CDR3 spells CASSFRARLDTQYF. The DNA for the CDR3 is TGTGCCAGCAGTTTTCGCGCCCGCCTAGATACGCAGTATTTT.

CDR3 sequence (DNA): TGTGCCACCGGGACAGGGGGGAATCAGCCCCAGCATTTT. The encoded protein is CATGTGGNQPQHF. The chain employs TRBV28 and TRBJ1-5, with TRBD1 matching 11 bases. The CDR3 runs to 13 residues. Germline V lookup: CDR1 MDHEN, CDR2 SYDVKM. V lost 10 bases and J lost 4; bases outside the gene matches: 3.

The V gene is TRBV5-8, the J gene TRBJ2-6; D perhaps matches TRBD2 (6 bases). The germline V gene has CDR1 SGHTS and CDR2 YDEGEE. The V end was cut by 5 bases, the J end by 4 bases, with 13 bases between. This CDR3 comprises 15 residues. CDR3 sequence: CASSIPEGGANVLTF. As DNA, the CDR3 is TGTGCCAGCAGTATTCCGGAGGGGGGGGCCAACGTCCTGACTTTC.

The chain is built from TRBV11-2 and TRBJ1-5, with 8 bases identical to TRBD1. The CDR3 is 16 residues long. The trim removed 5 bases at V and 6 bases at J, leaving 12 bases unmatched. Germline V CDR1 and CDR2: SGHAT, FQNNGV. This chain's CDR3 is CASSLGAGQGAQPQHF. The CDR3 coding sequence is TGTGCCAGCAGCCTGGGGGCAGGACAGGGAGCTCAGCCCCAGCATTTT.

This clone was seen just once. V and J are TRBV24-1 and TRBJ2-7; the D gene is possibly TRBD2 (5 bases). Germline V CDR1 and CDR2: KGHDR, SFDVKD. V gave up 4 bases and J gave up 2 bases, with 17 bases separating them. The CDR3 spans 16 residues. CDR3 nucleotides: TGTGCCACCAGTGAATCCAGCGGACGATCGACCTACGAGCAGTACTTC. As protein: CATSESSGRSTYEQYF.

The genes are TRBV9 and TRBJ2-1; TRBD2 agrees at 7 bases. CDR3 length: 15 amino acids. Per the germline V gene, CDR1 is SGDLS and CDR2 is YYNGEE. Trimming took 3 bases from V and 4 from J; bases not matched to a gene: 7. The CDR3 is CASSAEASGYNEQFF. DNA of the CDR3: TGTGCCAGCAGCGCGGAGGCTAGCGGTTACAATGAGCAGTTCTTC.

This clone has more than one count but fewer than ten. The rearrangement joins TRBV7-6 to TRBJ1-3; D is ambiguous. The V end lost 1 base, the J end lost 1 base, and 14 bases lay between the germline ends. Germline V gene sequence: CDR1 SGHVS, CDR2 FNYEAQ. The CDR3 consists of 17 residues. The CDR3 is CASSLGAGRNSGNTIYF. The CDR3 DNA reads TGTGCCAGCAGCTTAGGGGCAGGCCGGAATTCTGGAAACACCATATATTTT.

The CDR3 loop reads CASSPPTGNRAFF. CDR3 coding DNA: TGCGCCAGCAGCCCCCCGACAGGGAATCGAGCTTTCTTT. This chain links TRBV4-1 with TRBJ1-1; TRBD1 matches at 7 bases. V lost 4 bases, J lost 10 bases, and 9 bases stayed unmatched. The CDR3 totals 13 residues. CDR1 and CDR2 from the germline V gene are MGHRA and YSYEKL.

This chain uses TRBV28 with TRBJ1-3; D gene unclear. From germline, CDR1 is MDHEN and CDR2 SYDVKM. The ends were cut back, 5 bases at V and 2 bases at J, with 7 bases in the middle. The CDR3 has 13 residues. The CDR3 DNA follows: TGTGCCAGCAGTCCGGGAACTGGAAACACCATATATTTT. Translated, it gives CASSPGTGNTIYF.

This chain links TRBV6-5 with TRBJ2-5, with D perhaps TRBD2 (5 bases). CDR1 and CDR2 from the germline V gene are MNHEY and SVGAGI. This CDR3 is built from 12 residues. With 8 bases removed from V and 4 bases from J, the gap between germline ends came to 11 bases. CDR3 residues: CASLRVGETQYF. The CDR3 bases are TGTGCCAGCTTGAGGGTGGGAGAGACCCAGTACTTC.

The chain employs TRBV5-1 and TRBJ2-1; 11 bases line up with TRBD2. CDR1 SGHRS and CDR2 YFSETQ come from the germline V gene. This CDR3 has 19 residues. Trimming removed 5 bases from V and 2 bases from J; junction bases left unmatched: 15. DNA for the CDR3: TGCGCCAGCAGGCTTGGGACTAGCGGCCCCCTGCAGCCCTACAATGAGCAGTTCTTC. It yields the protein CASRLGTSGPLQPYNEQFF. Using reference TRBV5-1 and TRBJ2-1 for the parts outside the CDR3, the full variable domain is KAGVTQTPRYLIKTRGQQVTLSCSPISGHRSVSWYQQTPGQGLQFLFEYFSETQRNKGNFPGRFSGRQFSNSRSEMNVSTLELGDSALYLCASRLGTSGPLQPYNEQFFGPGTRLTVL.

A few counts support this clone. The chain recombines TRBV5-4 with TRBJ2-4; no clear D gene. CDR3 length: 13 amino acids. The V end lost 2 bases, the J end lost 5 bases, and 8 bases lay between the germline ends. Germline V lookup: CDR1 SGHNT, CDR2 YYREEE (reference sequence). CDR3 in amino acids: CASSFSSENIQYF. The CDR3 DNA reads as TGTGCCAGCAGCTTTTCTTCCGAAAACATTCAGTACTTC.

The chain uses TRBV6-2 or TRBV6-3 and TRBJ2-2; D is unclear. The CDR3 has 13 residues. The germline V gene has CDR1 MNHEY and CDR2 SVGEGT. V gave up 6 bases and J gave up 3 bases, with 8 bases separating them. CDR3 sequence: CASSSRYTGELFF. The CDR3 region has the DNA TGTGCCAGCAGCTCCCGGTACACCGGGGAGCTGTTTTTT.

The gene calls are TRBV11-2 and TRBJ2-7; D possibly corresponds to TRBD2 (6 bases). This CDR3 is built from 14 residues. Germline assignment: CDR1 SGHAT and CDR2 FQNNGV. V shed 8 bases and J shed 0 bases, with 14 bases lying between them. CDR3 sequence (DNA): TGTGCCAGCGGGGGACTCCCGAACTCCTACGAGCAGTACTTC. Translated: CASGGLPNSYEQYF.

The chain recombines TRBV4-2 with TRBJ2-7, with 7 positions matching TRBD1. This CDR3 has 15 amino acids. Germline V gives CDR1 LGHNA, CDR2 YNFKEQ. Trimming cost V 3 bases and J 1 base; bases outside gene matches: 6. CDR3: CASSQTSGQSYEQYF. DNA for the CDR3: TGTGCCAGCAGCCAGACCTCGGGACAGTCCTACGAGCAGTACTTC.

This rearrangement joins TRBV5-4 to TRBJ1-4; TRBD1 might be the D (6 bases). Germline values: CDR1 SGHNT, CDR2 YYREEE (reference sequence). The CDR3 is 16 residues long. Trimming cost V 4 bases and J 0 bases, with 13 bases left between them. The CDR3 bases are TGTGCCAGCAGCGCAGACAGGCCCACAACTAATGAAAAACTGTTTTTT. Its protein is CASSADRPTTNEKLFF. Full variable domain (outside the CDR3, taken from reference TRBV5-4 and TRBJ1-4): ETGVTQSPTHLIKTRGQQVTLRCSSQSGHNTVSWYQQALGQGPQFIFQYYREEENGRGNFPPRFSGLQFPNYSSELNVNALELDDSALYLCASSADRPTTNEKLFFGSGTQLSVL.

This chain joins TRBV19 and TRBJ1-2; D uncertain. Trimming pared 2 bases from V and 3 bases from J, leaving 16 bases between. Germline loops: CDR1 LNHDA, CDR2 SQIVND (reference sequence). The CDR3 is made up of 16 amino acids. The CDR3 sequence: CASSISSFEFYYGYTF. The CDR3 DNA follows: TGTGCCAGTAGTATATCCTCTTTTGAGTTCTACTATGGCTACACCTTC.